Described below is a single TCR beta chain sequence and its context. Assay used: immunoSEQ multiplex PCR; TCRdb lists only in-frame clones, some missing. Among 310,000 or so clones listed, around 90% were seen once. The sample is drawn from a study of blood T cell repertoires in COVID-19. Study summary: Specimens from acute and convalescent COVID-19 originated in the United States, Italy and Spain. The cDNA or gDNA used as material had been derived from T cells, B-cell-depleted T cells, or PBMCs.

Grouping used clinical history reported by participants in a survey and questionnaire. This sequence was found in a woman aged 18-35 years with acute COVID-19. The specimen was PBMCs or T cells enriched from blood (not recorded which).

In DNA form, the CDR3 reads TGTGCCAGCAGCTCGAGGGGAGGGCTCTCCTACGAGCAGTACTTC. This codes for CASSSRGGLSYEQYF. V usage is TRBV7-2 and J usage is TRBJ2-7; 7 bases agree with TRBD2. CDR1 and CDR2 (germline): SGHTA, FQGNSA. The length of the CDR3 is 15 residues. V was pared by 4 bases and J by 0 bases, with 6 bases of the junction left unmatched.